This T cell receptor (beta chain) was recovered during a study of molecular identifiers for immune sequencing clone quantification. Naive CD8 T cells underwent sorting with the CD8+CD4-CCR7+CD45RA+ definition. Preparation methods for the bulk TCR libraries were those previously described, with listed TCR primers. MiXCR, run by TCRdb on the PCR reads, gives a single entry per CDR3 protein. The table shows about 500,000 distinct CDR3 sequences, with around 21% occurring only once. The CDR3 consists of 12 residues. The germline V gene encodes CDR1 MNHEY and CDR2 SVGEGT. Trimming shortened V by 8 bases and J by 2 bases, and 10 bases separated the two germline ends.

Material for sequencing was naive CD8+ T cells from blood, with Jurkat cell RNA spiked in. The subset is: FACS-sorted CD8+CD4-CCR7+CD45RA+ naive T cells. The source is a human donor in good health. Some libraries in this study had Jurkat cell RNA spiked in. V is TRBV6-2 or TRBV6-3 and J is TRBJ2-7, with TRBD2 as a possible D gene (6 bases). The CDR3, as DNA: TGTGCCAGCGGCGGGACGGCCTACGAGCAGTACTTC. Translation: CASGGTAYEQYF.